This T cell receptor beta chain was observed in a study of T cells in Graves' hyperthyroidism and ophthalmopathy. Study-level points and caveats: Most expanded thyroid clonotypes above 0.001 recurred in blood. Ophthalmopathy was told apart from stable hyperthyroidism by a 13 V-J model.

Per the germline V gene, CDR1 is MNHNS and CDR2 is SASEGT. Trimming removed 5 bases at V and 6 bases at J, with 20 bases between. CDR3 length: 15 amino acids. The hyperthyroidism was newly diagnosed and had lasted under 2 months; the patients were aged 18 to 65. Predating any ophthalmopathy symptoms, the blood sample was taken at first hyperthyroidism diagnosis. It was RNA transcripts that yielded the amplified TCR beta CDR3 regions. The HTBI set primed first-round TCR CDR3 RT-PCR. In TCRdb, the multiplex PCR reads were re-called with MiXCR into one record per CDR3 protein. The sample shows a few hundred thousand distinct CDR3 sequences, around a sixth of them seen only once. Ten or more counts support this clonotype. Its antigen is unidentified.

This chain links TRBV6-1 with TRBJ2-7, with TRBD1 as a possible D gene (6 bases). Sequenced material: blood. This clonotype was obtained from a woman aged 18-29 years with Graves' hyperthyroidism that later progressed to Graves' ophthalmopathy. CDR3 in amino acids: CASSLHGQRLGEQYF. In DNA, the CDR3 is TGTGCCAGCAGTCTACACGGACAGAGATTGGGCGAGCAGTACTTC.